This T cell receptor (beta chain) was sequenced for a study of OX40 agonist ivuxolimab in advanced cancers. Clones were read by immunoSEQ multiplex PCR, and TCRdb kept only the in-frame ones, dropping some. This sample has fewer than 55,000 clones, with 84% found just once. Sampling of blood occurred at baseline, cycle 4 day 1, and cycle 7 day 1. Germline CDR1 is MNHNY and CDR2 is SVGAGI (reference sequence). V was cut by 2 bases and J by 15 bases, with 14 bases left in between. CDR3 length equals 12 residues. This chain joins TRBV6-6 and TRBJ1-5; D is unresolved. Sequencing used CD4+ or CD8+ T cells sorted from blood, obtained in a trial of the OX40 agonist ivuxolimab. The sequence was obtained from an adult with an advanced solid tumor such as melanoma, head and neck, liver or kidney cancer. The CDR3 DNA is TGTGCCAGCAGTTACAGCCCCGGCCTACCGCATTTT. Amino acid sequence: CASSYSPGLPHF.